Sequencing of this TCR beta chain was carried out in a study of T cells in Graves' hyperthyroidism and ophthalmopathy. This clonotype was seen ten or more times. Its antigen is as yet unknown. The CDR3 contains 12 residues. V shed 7 bases, J shed 10 bases, and the junction held 8 bases outside the gene matches. In germline, CDR1 is SNHLY, CDR2 FYNNEI. Findings of the study overall: The majority of expanded thyroid clonotypes above 0.001 also appeared in blood.

There were TCR beta CDR3 regions amplified from RNA transcripts. First-round RT-PCR of the TCR CDR3 relied on the HTBI primer set. Using its own MiXCR run on the multiplex PCR reads, TCRdb lists one record per CDR3 protein. The data show 360,000 or so distinct CDR3 sequences, 19% seen once. The sequenced material came from blood. The rearrangement uses TRBV2 and TRBJ1-2, with 8 bases lining up with TRBD1. This receptor was identified in a woman under 30 with Graves' hyperthyroidism. For the CDR3, the DNA is TGTGCCAGCACCCGGACAGGGTCTTACTACACCTTC. Translation gives CASTRTGSYYTF.